This T cell receptor (beta chain) is from a study of T cells after yellow fever vaccination. Study observations and caveats: Clones from primary vaccination mostly reappeared after the booster (about 97% CD4, approximately 88% CD8). In FACS-sorted repertoires, abundant clonotypes from the bulk population could appear as contaminants. Faster peaking, at day 5 versus 15, marked a secondary response that was weaker.

V dropped 2 bases and J dropped 1; count of bases not matched to a gene: 2. The CDR3 covers 15 residues. Germline V gene data show CDR1 as MNHEY and CDR2 as SVGAGI. This clonotype was counted many times. Its specificity is not known. TCRdb used MiXCR to reprocess the 5' RACE reads, holding one entry per CDR3 protein. The sample consists of hundreds of thousands of distinct CDR3 sequences, 6% to 8% of them appearing once. The J gene is TRBJ2-3, the V gene TRBV6-5, with 8 nucleotides matching TRBD2. Sample: PBMCs, taken 5 days after the yellow fever booster vaccination. This clonotype was sampled from a young man who received the YFV17D yellow fever vaccine. The CDR3 coding sequence is TGTGCCAGCAGTTACCAGACTAGCGGCACAGATACGCAGTATTTT. Protein sequence: CASSYQTSGTDTQYF.